A single sample is the source of the 25 T cell receptor beta chains below, sequenced in a study of Ad26.COV2.S vaccination and SARS-CoV-2 variants. Here immunoSEQ multiplex PCR was the method, and the copy in TCRdb shows in-frame clones only, minus some. The sample contains roughly 330,000 clones, roughly 90% of which appear only once. The treatment here: about 20 received Ad26.COV2.S at low or high dose, single or two shots; roughly five received placebo; per-sample allocation not given. At day 63 after the first vaccine or placebo injection, samples were drawn. This specimen was peripheral blood, taken in a trial of Ad26.COV2.S vaccine versus placebo. These TCRs come from a person between 18 and 60 years old who received the Ad26.COV2.S COVID-19 vaccine or a placebo.

This chain uses TRBV18 with TRBJ1-4; TRBD1 agrees at 9 bases. This CDR3 has 14 residues. Germline CDR1 KGHSH, CDR2 LQKENI. The V gene end was trimmed by 4 bases and the J gene end by 5 bases; junction bases not matched to a gene: 2. CDR3 amino acids: CASSLGQGNEKLFF. CDR3 bases: TGTGCCAGCTCACTCGGACAGGGGAATGAAAAACTGTTTTTT. The full variable domain, in which reference TRBV18 and TRBJ1-4 provide the parts outside the CDR3, is NAGVMQNPRHLVRRRGQEARLRCSPMKGHSHVYWYRQLPEEGLKFMVYLQKENIIDESGMPKERFSAEFPKEGPSILRIQQVVRGDSAAYFCASSLGQGNEKLFFGSGTQLSVL.

The rearrangement uses TRBV29-1 and TRBJ2-7, with a weak D call TRBD1 (5 bases). Trimming removed 3 bases from V and 6 bases from J, with 9 bases in between. The CDR3 has 11 amino acids. Looked up from germline, CDR1 is SQVTM and CDR2 is ANQGSEA. CDR3 nucleotides: TGCAGCGTTGACAGGGAAGGCGAGCAGTACTTC. Protein product: CSVDREGEQYF.

The gene calls are TRBV13 and TRBJ1-1; 10 bases are shared with TRBD1. Per the germline V gene, CDR1 is PRHDT and CDR2 is FYEKMQ (reference sequence). Losses at the gene ends were 3 bases for V and 5 bases for J; bases not matched to a gene: 3. This CDR3 has 14 residues. For the CDR3, the DNA is TGTGCCAGCAGCTTCCGGGACAGGGGTACTGAAGCTTTCTTT. It codes for CASSFRDRGTEAFF. Complete variable domain (other parts from reference TRBV13 and TRBJ1-1): AAGVIQSPRHLIKEKRETATLKCYPIPRHDTVYWYQQGPGQDPQFLISFYEKMQSDKGSIPDRFSAQQFSDYHSELNMSSLELGDSALYFCASSFRDRGTEAFFGQGTRLTVV.

The chain is built from TRBV13 and TRBJ1-1; TRBD1 matches 9 bases. Germline trimming cut 4 bases from V and 8 bases from J; bases unmatched to any gene: 11. CDR1 and CDR2 from the germline V gene are PRHDT and FYEKMQ (reference sequence). This CDR3 region has 15 residues. This CDR3 is CASSSKTGGYDEAFF. CDR3 bases: TGTGCCAGCAGCTCGAAAACAGGGGGCTATGACGAAGCTTTCTTT.

The chain is built from TRBV27 and TRBJ2-2, with 7 nucleotides matching TRBD2. The V and J ends lost 0 bases and 7 bases, in that order; junction bases with no gene match: 5. This CDR3 region has 15 residues. Germline loops: CDR1 MNHEY, CDR2 SMNVEV (reference sequence). CDR3 sequence reads: CASSLSLLASGELFF. Here the CDR3 DNA reads TGTGCCAGCAGTTTATCGCTACTAGCGAGCGGGGAGCTGTTTTTT.

The chain links TRBV27 to TRBJ2-1; tentative D call: TRBD1 (5 bases). The CDR3 consists of 15 residues. From germline, CDR1 is MNHEY and CDR2 SMNVEV (reference sequence). Trimming removed 6 bases from V and 1 base from J, with 13 bases in between. The CDR3 here is CASRFAGISYNEQFF. The CDR3 DNA sequence: TGTGCCAGCAGATTCGCAGGGATTTCCTACAATGAGCAGTTCTTC.

This rearrangement joins TRBV6-4 to TRBJ1-5; perhaps TRBD1 as D (5 bases). The V and J ends lost 3 bases and 10 bases respectively, with 10 bases between them. The length of the CDR3 is 12 residues. Germline V gene sequence: CDR1 MRHNA, CDR2 SNTAGT. The DNA for the CDR3 is TGTGCCAGCAGTGAGAATGGGGGACCCCAGCATTTT. Encoded protein: CASSENGGPQHF.

This clone was counted once. The chain carries TRBV9 and TRBJ2-5; D is uncertain. The CDR3 covers 13 residues. The germline V gene has CDR1 SGDLS and CDR2 YYNGEE. Trimming cost V 4 bases and J 4 bases, with 11 bases left between them. CDR3 sequence (DNA): TGTGCCAGCAGCCAGCCACCGGTAGAGACCCAGTACTTC. It encodes CASSQPPVETQYF.

The J gene is TRBJ2-1, the V gene TRBV4-3, with TRBD1 matching over 8 bases. The germline CDR1 and CDR2 sequences are LGHNA and YSLEER. Losses at the gene ends were 3 bases for V and 2 bases for J; bases not matched to a gene: 3. This CDR3 is built from 15 residues. The CDR3 DNA reads as TGCGCCAGCAGCCAGGACAGGGAGCCCTACAATGAGCAGTTCTTC. Its translation is CASSQDREPYNEQFF.

This clone came up once. This chain connects TRBV12-5 to TRBJ2-1, with unresolved D. The CDR3 loop spans 17 amino acids. Germline lookup yields CDR1 LGHNT and CDR2 FRNRAP. The ends were cut back, 2 bases at V and 8 bases at J, with 22 bases in the middle. The CDR3 coding sequence is TGTGCTAGTGGTTTGCCCTACCGGAGTCTCGTATCGGATGAGCAGTTCTTC. The encoded protein is CASGLPYRSLVSDEQFF.

As to this clone: One junction end disagrees with the germline gene, perhaps due to a read error. The chain has TRBV7-3 and TRBJ2-1; D perhaps matches TRBD2 (5 bases). The germline V gene encodes CDR1 SGHTA and CDR2 FQGTGA. The CDR3 length is 13 residues. CDR3: CRASPFPPDEQFF. CDR3 nucleotide sequence: TGCCGAGCTAGCCCATTTCCCCCAGATGAGCAGTTCTTC.

The chain carries TRBV6-5 and TRBJ1-1; D is uncertain. Germline assignment: CDR1 MNHEY and CDR2 SVGAGI. The CDR3 contains 14 residues. V was pared by 2 bases and J by 0 bases, with 7 bases between. In DNA form, the CDR3 reads TGTGCCAGCAGTTACGGCCCCATGAACACTGAAGCTTTCTTT. Amino acid sequence: CASSYGPMNTEAFF.

The genes are TRBV7-6 and TRBJ2-1; D might be TRBD1 (6 bases). CDR3 size: 16 residues. V shed 5 bases and J shed 0 bases, with 14 bases lying between them. CDR1 is SGHVS, CDR2 FNYEAQ, per germline. The CDR3 DNA reads TGTGCCAGCAGCACGTGGACAGCCCCCTCCTACAATGAGCAGTTCTTC. Its translation is CASSTWTAPSYNEQFF.

The J gene is TRBJ2-3, the V gene TRBV7-9, with 7 bases fitting TRBD2. The V and J ends lost 5 bases and 2 bases, in that order; junction bases with no gene match: 7. This CDR3 comprises 15 residues. The germline CDR1 and CDR2 sequences are SEHNR and FQNEAQ (reference sequence). The CDR3 region is CASSPLGGDTDTQYF. The DNA for the CDR3 is TGTGCCAGCAGCCCGCTGGGGGGGGACACAGATACGCAGTATTTT. The whole variable domain, filled in from reference TRBV7-9 and TRBJ2-3, reads DTGVSQNPRHKITKRGQNVTFRCDPISEHNRLYWYRQTLGQGPEFLTYFQNEAQLEKSRLLSDRFSAERPKGSFSTLEIQRTEQGDSAMYLCASSPLGGDTDTQYFGPGTRLTVL.

V gene TRBV7-2 combines with J gene TRBJ2-7; 8 positions agree with TRBD2. Looked up from germline, CDR1 is SGHTA and CDR2 is FQGNSA. Trimming removed 1 base from V and 2 bases from J; junction bases left unmatched: 4. The CDR3 sequence is 15 residues long. The CDR3 nucleotides read TGTGCCAGCAGCTTAGAGGCTAGCGGGCCCTACGAGCAGTACGTC. It translates to CASSLEASGPYEQYV.

This clone was counted between two and nine times. The V call is TRBV5-5, the J call TRBJ1-5; 8 nucleotides match TRBD1. This CDR3 has 16 residues. J was trimmed by 2 bases and V by 4 bases; bases with no gene match: 8. The germline CDR1 and CDR2 sequences are SGHKS and YYEKEE (reference sequence). CDR3 nucleotide sequence: TGTGCCAGCAGCGGATTTACAGGGGGGGGCAATCAGCCCCAGCATTTT. It translates to CASSGFTGGGNQPQHF.

This clone was recorded once. The chain uses TRBV18 and TRBJ2-5, with TRBD2 identical over 7 bases. CDR3 length: 13 amino acids. CDR1 is KGHSH, CDR2 LQKENI, per germline. Trimming at V came to 5 bases and at J to 3 bases, leaving 3 bases not matched to a gene. In DNA, the CDR3 is TGTGCCAGCTCAGCGGGAGTTAAAGAGACCCAGTACTTC. This gives the protein CASSAGVKETQYF.

The chain recombines TRBV4-1 with TRBJ2-1; D ambiguous. Per germline, CDR1 MGHRA and CDR2 YSYEKL. V shed 0 bases and J shed 0 bases, with 6 bases lying between them. This CDR3 spans 15 amino acids. The CDR3 DNA follows: TGCGCCAGCAGCCAAGAGGATAGCTCCTACAATGAGCAGTTCTTC. Translated: CASSQEDSSYNEQFF.

V and J are TRBV7-2 and TRBJ2-2; 8 bases line up with TRBD1. Germline CDR1 SGHTA, CDR2 FQGNSA. The CDR3 is 16 residues long. V shed 2 bases, J shed 5 bases, and the junction held 7 bases outside the gene matches. DNA for the CDR3: TGTGCCAGCAGCTTATACAGGGGGACGGAAACCGGGGAGCTGTTTTTT. Encoded protein: CASSLYRGTETGELFF.

V and J are TRBV14 and TRBJ1-2; D not certain. The CDR3 runs to 15 residues. The germline V and J ends were trimmed by 3 bases and 7 bases, with 18 bases remaining between them. Germline loops: CDR1 SGHDN, CDR2 FVKESK. CDR3 DNA sequence: TGTGCCAGCAGCCATCGTAGTTCCGGGTTGCCTGGCTACACCTTC. Encoded protein: CASSHRSSGLPGYTF.

This chain uses TRBV19 with TRBJ2-1; 9 bases are shared with TRBD1. After removal of 6 bases from V and 6 bases from J, the junction contained 9 bases not matched to a gene. The CDR3 consists of 15 residues. In germline, CDR1 is LNHDA, CDR2 SQIVND (reference sequence). CDR3: CASRTTGGSPNEQFF. In nucleotides, the CDR3 is TGTGCCAGTAGAACGACAGGGGGGTCCCCCAATGAGCAGTTCTTC. The complete variable domain, with remaining parts taken from reference TRBV19 and TRBJ2-1, reads DGGITQSPKYLFRKEGQNVTLSCEQNLNHDAMYWYRQDPGQGLRLIYYSQIVNDFQKGDIAEGYSVSREKKESFPLTVTSAQKNPTAFYLCASRTTGGSPNEQFFGPGTRLTVL.

The chain combines TRBV21-1 with TRBJ1-2; no check of the table's D call, TRBD1, against the DNA was made. TRBV21-1 is marked as a pseudogene. The CDR3 has 14 amino acids. The DNA of the CDR3 is TGTGCCAGCAGCAAAATTGCAGGGTGGTATGGCTACACCTTC. This translates into CASSKIAGWYGYTF.

This clone was picked up a small number of times. The J gene is TRBJ1-2, the V gene TRBV7-9; D not resolved. Germline V gene data show CDR1 as SEHNR and CDR2 as FQNEAQ (reference sequence). The CDR3 contains 13 residues. The ends were cut back, 0 bases at V and 3 bases at J, with 5 bases in the middle. As DNA, the CDR3 is TGTGCCAGCAGCTTAGCAGGGTACTATGGCTACACCTTC. The encoded protein is CASSLAGYYGYTF.

In this sample, this clone turned up a few times. The gene calls are TRBV6-2 or TRBV6-3 and TRBJ2-1; 9 nucleotides agree with TRBD2. The CDR3 consists of 17 residues. V was clipped by 0 bases and J by 0 bases; unmatched bases: 3. The germline gives CDR1 MNHEY, CDR2 SVGEGT. In DNA form, the CDR3 reads TGTGCCAGCAGTTACTCGAGCGGGAGGCGCTCCTACAATGAGCAGTTCTTC. Amino acid sequence: CASSYSSGRRSYNEQFF.

This clone was picked up many times. The chain has TRBV3-1 (or the pseudogene TRBV3-2) and TRBJ2-2; 8 bases align to TRBD2. V lost 3 bases, J lost 6 bases, and 9 bases stayed unmatched. This CDR3 comprises 16 residues. Germline V gene data show CDR1 as LGHDT and CDR2 as YNNKEL (reference sequence). CDR3 sequence reads: CASSHLRLAIAGELFF. CDR3 coding DNA: TGTGCCAGCAGCCACTTAAGACTAGCGATCGCCGGGGAGCTGTTTTTT.